This TCR beta chain was identified in a study of vaccination and CD4 T cells after COVID-19. Study details: In culture, cells were exposed to overlapping spike peptides from SARS-CoV-2, HCoV-NL63, HCoV-OC43 and HCoV-229E.

The sample's treatment: approximately 11-day PBMC culture with coronavirus spike peptide pools or control peptides (ViraFEST assay). The CDR3 runs 14 residues. The V end was cut by 2 bases, the J end by 3 bases, with 10 bases between. Germline V gene sequence: CDR1 SEHNR, CDR2 FQNEAQ (reference sequence). The Oncomine TCR Beta short-read assay was applied to DNA of cultured CD4+ T cells. TCRdb re-derived calls from the PCR reads in MiXCR, one entry per CDR3 protein. Among about 15,000 distinct CDR3 sequences listed, 53% were seen once. This clonotype was detected only a few times. Antigen: not known. This TCR derives from a human donor who had recovered from COVID-19. The chain carries TRBV7-9 and TRBJ1-2; D gene ambiguous. This sample comprised CD4+ T cells from blood, cultured in vitro, obtained before SARS-CoV-2 vaccination. The CDR3 loop is CASSLLNGDYGYTF. CDR3 DNA: TGTGCCAGCAGCTTATTGAACGGAGACTATGGCTACACCTTC.